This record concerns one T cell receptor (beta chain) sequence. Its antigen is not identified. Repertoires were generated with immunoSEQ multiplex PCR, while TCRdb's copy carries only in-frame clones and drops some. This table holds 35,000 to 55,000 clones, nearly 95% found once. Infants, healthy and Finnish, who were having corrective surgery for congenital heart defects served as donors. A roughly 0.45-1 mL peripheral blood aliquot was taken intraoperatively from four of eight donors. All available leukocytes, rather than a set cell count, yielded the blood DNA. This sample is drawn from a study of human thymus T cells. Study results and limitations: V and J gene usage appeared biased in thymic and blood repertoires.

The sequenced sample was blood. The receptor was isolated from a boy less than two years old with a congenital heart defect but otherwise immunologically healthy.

The CDR3, as DNA: TGTGCCAGTAGGAAGGGCTGGGACCAACGGCTCAGCATTCAGTACTTC. Translated: CASRKGWDQRLSIQYF. V and J are TRBV19 and TRBJ2-4; either TRBD1 or TRBD2 may supply D (5 bases each). This CDR3 is 16 amino acids long. V was cut by 6 bases and J by 9 bases, with 24 bases left in between. CDR1 is LNHDA, CDR2 SQIVND, per germline (reference sequence).